The rows below give T cell receptor beta chains drawn from one sample of a study of T cells in Graves' hyperthyroidism and ophthalmopathy. TCRdb independently ran MiXCR on the multiplex PCR reads; one entry per CDR3 protein. The sample includes about 420,000 distinct CDR3 sequences, 15% to 19% of them seen just once. Sequencing was carried out using blood. The receptors shown here come from a woman aged 18-30 years with Graves' hyperthyroidism. CDR3s include the opening cysteine and the closing phenylalanine or tryptophan. D genes are given only for firm matches. Clone size is shown for a subset of rows, as once, few, many or a class of expanded clone.

V	size	J	D	DNA	CDR3
TRBV2	many	TRBJ2-2	-	TGTGCCAGCAAGCGTGGGAACACCGGGGAGCTGTTTTTT	CASKRGNTGELFF
TRBV6-1	few	TRBJ1-5	TRBD1	TGTGCCAGCCGAGATACAGGGGACAATCAGCCCCAGCATTTT	CASRDTGDNQPQHF
TRBV3-1	many	TRBJ1-5	-	TGTGCCAGCAGCCAGGGAGGTAGGGCCAATCAGCCCCAGCATTTT	CASSQGGRANQPQHF
TRBV5-1	-	TRBJ2-7	-	TGCGCCAGCAGCTTTATGGAGAGCTACGAGCAGTACTTC	CASSFMESYEQYF
TRBV14	many	TRBJ1-2	TRBD1	TGTGCCAGCAGCCAAGATTCCAGGGGGAACGGCTACACCTTC	CASSQDSRGNGYTF
TRBV12-3/TRBV12-4	-	TRBJ1-5	-	TGTGCCAGCAACCAGGGAGGTGGCAATCAGCCCCAGCATTTT	CASNQGGGNQPQHF
TRBV12-5	many	TRBJ1-4	-	TGTGCTAGTGGTTTGATAGAGACAGACCCTAATGAAAAACTGTTTTTT	CASGLIETDPNEKLFF
TRBV12-3/TRBV12-4	many	TRBJ1-5	-	TGTGCCAGCAGTTTAGTTGGGATACTTCAGCCCCAGCATTTT	CASSLVGILQPQHF
TRBV10-3	many	TRBJ1-2	-	TGTGCCATCAGCCGGGAGGCCCTTGGCTACACCTTC	CAISREALGYTF
TRBV11-3	many	TRBJ2-1	-	TGTGCCAGCAGCTTCCAGAGCGATGAGCAGTTCTTC	CASSFQSDEQFF
TRBV7-3	-	TRBJ1-2	TRBD1	TGTGCCAGCACCCTCGACAGGGTTGGCTACACCTTC	CASTLDRVGYTF
TRBV30	many	TRBJ2-3	TRBD2	TGTGCCTGGTGGTCCCTAGCGGGAGGACCCCCTAGCACAGATACGCAGTATTTT	CAWWSLAGGPPSTDTQYF
TRBV6-1	many	TRBJ2-7	-	TGTGCCAGCAGTTCCCCCGACACTGGCGAGCAGTACTTC	CASSSPDTGEQYF
TRBV24-1	many	TRBJ1-2	-	TGTGCCACCTCTAGAGGGAGCTCCTATGGCTACACCTTC	CATSRGSSYGYTF
TRBV30	-	TRBJ2-1	TRBD1	TGTGCCTGGAGTGAAACAGGGGCCGGTCACAATGAGCAGTTCTTC	CAWSETGAGHNEQFF
TRBV11-2	many	TRBJ2-1	-	TGTGCCAGCAGCTTAGCGGGGGATTCGTATGAGCAGTTCTTC	CASSLAGDSYEQFF
TRBV6-1	many	TRBJ2-1	-	TGTGCCAGCATGGCTTGGATAGGTGAGCAGTTCTTC	CASMAWIGEQFF
TRBV20-1	few	TRBJ2-5	-	TGCAGTGCTCGCCACCCGGGACACCTTTGGGGGTACTTC	CSARHPGHLWGYF
TRBV28	many	TRBJ2-3	TRBD2	TGTGCCAGCAGTTTATTCCAACTAGCGGGGCTCACGCAGTATTTT	CASSLFQLAGLTQYF
TRBV7-9	many	TRBJ2-3	-	TGTGCCAGCAGCCCGGACTATACAGATACGCAGTATTTT	CASSPDYTDTQYF
TRBV7-2	many	TRBJ2-2	-	TGTGCCAGCAGCTTAGACTTTACCGGGGAGCTGTTTTTT	CASSLDFTGELFF
TRBV7-3	-	TRBJ2-1	TRBD2	TGTGCCAGCAGCTCGATAGCGGGAGGGGAAAATGAGCAGTTCTTC	CASSSIAGGENEQFF
TRBV19	-	TRBJ2-1	-	TGTGCCAGTAGTGGTCTGGCCCTACATTTAGTGCAGTTCTTC	CASSGLALHLVQFF
TRBV9	few	TRBJ2-7	TRBD1	TGTGCCAGCAGCGTAGGTGACAGGGGAGACGAGCAGTACTTC	CASSVGDRGDEQYF
TRBV20-1	many	TRBJ1-6	TRBD1	TGCAGTGCCCCAAACAGGGGGTCGGGTAATTCACCCCTCCACTTT	CSAPNRGSGNSPLHF
TRBV30	few	TRBJ1-4	-	TGTGCCCTCCGGGCCGATAATGAAAAACTGTTTTTT	CALRADNEKLFF
TRBV12-3/TRBV12-4	many	TRBJ2-1	TRBD2	TGTGCCAGCAGTCTTAGGGGCGTCGAGCGGGGGATTTACAATGAGCAGTTCTTC	CASSLRGVERGIYNEQFF
TRBV11-2	-	TRBJ2-1	-	TGTGCCAGCAGCCCCCTGCTAGCAGCCTACAATGAGCAGTTCTTC	CASSPLLAAYNEQFF
TRBV12-5	many	TRBJ2-3	TRBD2	TGTGCTAGTGGTTTGGGACTAGCGGGGAACACAGATACGCAGTATTTT	CASGLGLAGNTDTQYF
TRBV20-1	many	TRBJ2-1	TRBD2	TGCAGTGCTAGGATTAGCGGGAGGAAATTGTATGAGCAGTTCTTC	CSARISGRKLYEQFF
TRBV7-6	many	TRBJ2-1	-	TGTGCCAGCAGCTTAGGGGGACTCCCTCTTGTGAATGAGCAGTTCTTC	CASSLGGLPLVNEQFF
TRBV20-1	many	TRBJ2-1	-	TGCAGTGCTAGATCTTCGAGAACCCCTGAGCAGTTCTTC	CSARSSRTPEQFF
TRBV7-9	many	TRBJ2-5	TRBD1	TGTGCCAGCAGGGATAGACAGGGGTACGGTGCAGAGACCCAGTACTTC	CASRDRQGYGAETQYF
TRBV2	many	TRBJ2-5	TRBD2	TGTGCCAGCAGTTCAGGACTAGCTCACCAAGAGACCCAGTACTTC	CASSSGLAHQETQYF
TRBV7-6	-	TRBJ2-1	-	TGTGCCAGCAGCTTAGGTAGACACCACTACAATGAGCAGTTCTTC	CASSLGRHHYNEQFF
TRBV7-9	many	TRBJ2-1	-	TGTGCCAGCAGCTATCTGGGGGGCAACAATGAGCAGTTCTTC	CASSYLGGNNEQFF
TRBV7-2	many	TRBJ1-2	-	TGTGCCAGCAGCTTGAGAGGCGGTGAGAGCTACACCTTC	CASSLRGGESYTF
TRBV5-1	-	TRBJ1-2	-	TGCGCCAGCAGCTTGGTCGCAGGGGCTAATAACTATGGCTACACCTTC	CASSLVAGANNYGYTF
TRBV6-1	many	TRBJ2-7	-	TGTGCCAGCAGTGAAGCGATGTCAGAGACTTTCTACGAGCAGTACTTC	CASSEAMSETFYEQYF
TRBV25-1	few	TRBJ2-5	TRBD2	TGTGCCAGCAGTGAATACGTGGGAGGGCCGAAAGAGACCCAGTACTTC	CASSEYVGGPKETQYF
TRBV28	-	TRBJ2-1	TRBD2	TGTGCCAGTATACTAGCGAGCTCCTACAATGAGCAGTTCTTC	CASILASSYNEQFF
TRBV10-3	-	TRBJ2-1	-	TGTGCCACCAGGCCGGGACGCGGGCCCCTCAATGAGCAGTTCTTC	CATRPGRGPLNEQFF
TRBV7-9	many	TRBJ2-2	TRBD1	TGTGCCAGCAGCTATGACAGGGGCGGCACCGGGGAGCTGTTTTTT	CASSYDRGGTGELFF
TRBV30	-	TRBJ2-4	-	TGTGCCTGGGGAGGGACAGTAGCCAAAAACATTCAGTACTTC	CAWGGTVAKNIQYF
TRBV18	many	TRBJ2-7	-	TGTGCCAGCTTTCAGGACTCGAGCTCCTACGAGCAGTACTTC	CASFQDSSSYEQYF
TRBV15	few	TRBJ2-7	TRBD2	TGTGCCACCAGCAGAGACGGGGGGGAGCAGTACTTC	CATSRDGGEQYF
TRBV11-2	many	TRBJ2-7	TRBD2	TGTGCCAGCAGAAGAGGGACTAGCGGGGAGGAGCAGTACTTC	CASRRGTSGEEQYF
TRBV7-3	many	TRBJ2-1	TRBD2	TGTGCCAGCAGCTCGGGACTAGCGGGGGGTCTCAGCTCCTACAATGAGCAGTTCTTC	CASSSGLAGGLSSYNEQFF
TRBV5-8	few	TRBJ1-5	-	TGTGCCAGCAGCTTGTGGCGAACAGATAATCAGCCCCAGCATTTT	CASSLWRTDNQPQHF